This T cell receptor (beta chain) was sequenced in a study of shared clonotypes between healthy human individuals. Whole-study context: The study used three CD4 naive, three CD4 memory, two CD8 naive and one CD8 memory plate per donor. Study-wide results and caveats: The generation probabilities recorded for non-shared clonotypes fell below those of clonotypes shared by all four donors.

Regarding this clone: As yet, its antigen is unknown.

The repertoire was sequenced with immunoSEQ multiplex PCR; TCRdb's copy has only in-frame clones and lacks some. Among about 1.1 million clones, approximately 78% were seen once, and the ten largest hold roughly 0.62%. CDR1 is SNHLY, CDR2 FYNNEI, per germline. This CDR3 is built from 14 residues. V lost 4 bases and J lost 2, with 11 bases in between. The chain carries TRBV2 and TRBJ2-5, with D unclear. The sample was memory CD4+ T cells from PBMCs. Subset defined: CD45RA-negative fraction. The sequence was collected from a man aged 18 to 29 in good health. Some clones in this sample may be carry-over from other donors' samples. The chain's CDR3 is CASSGSTKQETQYF. The CDR3 coding sequence is TGTGCCAGCAGTGGGTCTACGAAACAAGAGACCCAGTACTTC.